These T cell receptor beta chains were read from a single sample in a study of cytomegalovirus exposure and HLA in healthy donors. The table came from immunoSEQ multiplex PCR; TCRdb's copy has only in-frame clones and leaves some out. The table includes over 100,000 clones, roughly 80% detected once. The material sequenced was PBMCs. These receptors all stem from a young man in good health and CMV-seropositive. The CDR3 runs from the conserved cysteine through the conserved F or W. A D gene is named only where the DNA matches it firmly. Rows may omit the clone size; those that give it use once, few, many or a size class.

D gene	V gene	clone size	J gene	CDR3 protein	CDR3 DNA
TRBD1	TRBV19	NA	TRBJ1-2	CASSIGDRAYGYTF	TGTGCCAGTAGTATTGGGGACAGGGCGTATGGCTACACCTTC
NA	TRBV7-7	NA	TRBJ2-2	CASAPTGNTGELFF	TGTGCCAGCGCCCCGACTGGGAACACCGGGGAGCTGTTTTTT
NA	TRBV7-2	NA	TRBJ2-5	CASSKHRAVETQYF	TGTGCCAGCAGCAAGCACAGGGCGGTTGAGACCCAGTACTTC
NA	TRBV15	NA	TRBJ2-2	CATSRGGQGGVGGELFF	TGTGCCACCAGCAGGGGCGGACAGGGAGGGGTGGGCGGGGAGCTGTTTTTT
NA	TRBV5-4	NA	TRBJ1-4	CASSLGFGQSKLFF	TGTGCCAGCAGCTTGGGGTTCGGACAGTCGAAACTGTTTTTT
TRBD1	TRBV27	NA	TRBJ1-2	CASSLLQGHGYTF	TGTGCCAGCAGTTTACTACAGGGGCATGGCTACACCTTC
TRBD1	TRBV5-1	NA	TRBJ1-1	CASSLRGQGMNTEAFF	TGCGCCAGCAGCTTAAGGGGGCAAGGAATGAACACTGAAGCTTTCTTT
NA	TRBV6-1	NA	TRBJ2-1	CASSENMGLSYNEQFF	TGTGCCAGCAGTGAGAATATGGGACTTTCCTACAATGAGCAGTTCTTC
NA	TRBV4-1	NA	TRBJ2-7	CASSQEAGPYEQYF	TGCGCCAGCAGCCAAGAGGCGGGCCCCTACGAGCAGTACTTC
TRBD2	TRBV5-1	NA	TRBJ2-1	CASSLRTSGSSEEQFF	TGCGCCAGCAGCTTGAGGACTAGCGGGAGCTCGGAGGAGCAGTTCTTC
TRBD1	TRBV27	NA	TRBJ1-3	CASSLTGQGNTIYF	TGTGCCAGCAGTTTGACAGGGCAGGGAAACACCATATATTTT
NA	TRBV10-3	NA	TRBJ1-5	CAISAGVNQPQHF	TGTGCCATCAGTGCAGGGGTTAATCAGCCCCAGCATTTT
TRBD2	TRBV19	NA	TRBJ2-1	CASRPGGYGEQFF	TGTGCCAGTAGGCCGGGAGGTTATGGCGAGCAGTTCTTC
NA	TRBV2	NA	TRBJ2-7	CASRNDIYYEQYF	TGTGCCAGCAGGAACGACATATACTACGAGCAGTACTTC
TRBD2	TRBV7-9	NA	TRBJ2-5	CASSLVAGVGETQYF	TGTGCCAGCAGCTTAGTAGCGGGAGTTGGGGAGACCCAGTACTTC
NA	TRBV5-1	NA	TRBJ2-3	CASSPPAGPTDTQYF	TGCGCCAGCAGCCCCCCGGCAGGGCCCACAGATACGCAGTATTTT
NA	TRBV6-6	NA	TRBJ2-7	CASSYTPQGKSEQYF	TGTGCCAGCAGTTACACCCCCCAGGGAAAATCCGAGCAGTACTTC
NA	TRBV5-1	NA	TRBJ2-4	CASSQTSGEMFQNIQYF	TGCGCCAGCAGCCAAACCTCGGGAGAGATGTTTCAAAACATTCAGTACTTC
TRBD1	TRBV19	NA	TRBJ2-4	CASSIDRVGRDIQYF	TGTGCCAGTAGTATCGACAGGGTGGGTAGAGACATTCAGTACTTC
TRBD2	TRBV11-1	NA	TRBJ2-5	CASSSTGTSGGETQYF	TGTGCCAGCAGCTCTACAGGGACTAGCGGGGGTGAGACCCAGTACTTC
NA	TRBV4-1	NA	TRBJ1-1	CASSHEVSRNTEAFF	TGCGCCAGCAGCCACGAGGTGTCCAGGAACACTGAAGCTTTCTTT
NA	TRBV29-1	once	TRBJ2-5	CSVHDRFTQETQYF	TGCAGCGTTCATGACAGATTCACTCAAGAGACCCAGTACTTC
TRBD1	TRBV5-6	once	TRBJ2-7	CASSLTGGPYEQYF	TGTGCCAGCAGCTTGACAGGGGGCCCCTACGAGCAGTACTTC
NA	TRBV5-4	once	TRBJ1-4	CASSLEGVTNEKLFF	TGTGCCAGCAGCTTGGAAGGGGTCACTAATGAAAAACTGTTTTTT
TRBD2	TRBV14	NA	TRBJ2-3	CASSHPYGRGPDTQYF	TGTGCCAGCAGCCACCCCTACGGGAGGGGTCCAGATACGCAGTATTTT
TRBD1	TRBV30	NA	TRBJ1-2	CAWSRDSPRAGGYTF	TGTGCCTGGAGCCGGGACAGCCCTCGGGCCGGTGGCTACACCTTC
NA	TRBV1	NA	TRBJ1-2	CTSSQEGGYGYTF	TGCACCAGCAGCCAAGAAGGAGGCTATGGCTACACCTTC
TRBD2	TRBV7-2	NA	TRBJ2-3	CASRPDGGGAVTQYF	TGTGCCAGCAGGCCGGATGGCGGGGGGGCCGTTACGCAGTATTTT
NA	TRBV9	once	TRBJ2-5	CASSRYSGTPQETQYF	TGTGCCAGCAGCCGTTATTCCGGGACTCCTCAAGAGACCCAGTACTTC
NA	TRBV7-2	NA	TRBJ2-5	CASSQVRAETQYF	TGTGCCAGCAGCCAAGTGAGGGCAGAGACCCAGTACTTC
TRBD1	TRBV19	NA	TRBJ1-1	CASSIDRRDRGMNTEAFF	TGTGCCAGTAGTATAGATCGTAGGGACAGAGGGATGAACACTGAAGCTTTCTTT
NA	TRBV7-2	NA	TRBJ2-1	CASSRRGLSSYNEQFF	TGTGCCAGCAGCCGACGCGGCTTGAGCTCCTACAATGAGCAGTTCTTC
NA	TRBV7-3	NA	TRBJ2-3	CASSRQGTGVADTQYF	TGTGCCAGCAGCAGACAGGGTACGGGAGTGGCAGATACGCAGTATTTT
NA	TRBV7-2	NA	TRBJ2-7	CASSLDSSFYEQYF	TGTGCCAGCAGCTTGGACAGTTCTTTCTACGAGCAGTACTTC
TRBD1	TRBV5-1	NA	TRBJ1-2	CASGWDRGRDGYTF	TGCGCCAGCGGGTGGGACAGGGGGAGAGATGGCTACACCTTC
TRBD2	TRBV4-1	few	TRBJ2-3	CASSQDMSGGPSTDTQYF	TGCGCCAGCAGCCAAGATATGTCGGGAGGGCCTAGCACAGATACGCAGTATTTT
NA	TRBV7-6	NA	TRBJ1-1	CASSSGTPNTEAFF	TGTGCCAGCAGCTCCGGGACACCGAACACTGAAGCTTTCTTT
TRBD2	TRBV7-9	NA	TRBJ2-2	CASSANAGGTGELFF	TGTGCCAGCAGCGCAAATGCGGGAGGCACCGGGGAGCTGTTTTTT
NA	TRBV4-1	NA	TRBJ2-2	CASSRMETGELFF	TGCGCCAGCAGCCGAATGGAGACCGGGGAGCTGTTTTTT
TRBD2	TRBV10-3	NA	TRBJ2-3	CAISLAGLIGDTQYF	TGTGCCATCAGTCTAGCGGGACTCATAGGGGATACGCAGTATTTT
TRBD2	TRBV6-6	NA	TRBJ2-5	CASSYGLAGGQETQYF	TGTGCCAGCAGTTATGGGCTAGCGGGAGGCCAAGAGACCCAGTACTTC
NA	TRBV7-9	NA	TRBJ1-1	CASSLETPNTEAFF	TGTGCCAGCAGCTTAGAGACACCGAACACTGAAGCTTTCTTT
TRBD2	TRBV5-1	NA	TRBJ2-3	CASSLLGTSGADTQYF	TGCGCCAGCAGCCTCCTCGGGACTAGCGGGGCCGATACGCAGTATTTT
TRBD2	TRBV28	once	TRBJ2-2	CASRGLAGAANTGELFF	TGTGCCAGCAGAGGACTAGCGGGGGCCGCGAACACCGGGGAGCTGTTTTTT
NA	TRBV5-4	NA	TRBJ2-1	CASSRYQGNEQFF	TGTGCCAGCAGCCGTTACCAGGGAAATGAGCAGTTCTTC
NA	TRBV7-2	NA	TRBJ1-1	CASSLVGALSTEAFF	TGTGCCAGCAGCTTAGTGGGGGCGTTAAGCACTGAAGCTTTCTTT
NA	TRBV14	NA	TRBJ1-1	CASSQGPISYTEAFF	TGTGCCAGCAGCCAAGGTCCCATTAGCTACACTGAAGCTTTCTTT
TRBD2	TRBV11-3	NA	TRBJ2-1	CASSLELAGGRNEQFF	TGTGCCAGCAGCTTAGAACTAGCGGGAGGGCGCAATGAGCAGTTCTTC
TRBD2	TRBV6-5	NA	TRBJ2-1	CASSYTILAGGGGQFF	TGTGCCAGCAGTTACACTATACTAGCGGGCGGAGGGGGGCAGTTCTTC
NA	TRBV27	NA	TRBJ2-7	CASSSDPDGTYEQYF	TGTGCCAGCAGTTCAGACCCGGACGGGACCTACGAGCAGTACTTC
NA	TRBV4-1	NA	TRBJ1-2	CASSQDPGSDYGYTF	TGCGCCAGCAGCCAAGACCCGGGATCAGACTATGGCTACACCTTC
NA	TRBV4-1	NA	TRBJ2-2	CASSQDGVSGDGTGELFF	TGCGCCAGCAGCCAAGATGGGGTCTCGGGGGATGGCACCGGGGAGCTGTTTTTT
NA	TRBV7-3	once	TRBJ2-5	CASSSGGQGRETQYF	TGTGCCAGCAGCTCCGGTGGGCAGGGGCGGGAGACCCAGTACTTC
NA	TRBV4-1	NA	TRBJ2-3	CASSQDLTTDTQYF	TGCGCCAGCAGCCAAGATCTAACCACAGATACGCAGTATTTT
NA	TRBV19	NA	TRBJ1-6	CASSVSGAGVSPLHF	TGTGCCAGTAGTGTATCAGGGGCCGGCGTTTCACCCCTCCACTTT